This TCR beta chain was documented in a study of cytomegalovirus exposure and HLA in healthy donors. On the study more broadly: In terms of ancestry, the Caucasian-associated cluster contained 81% of the roughly 400 genotyped donors. General study findings and limits: In a later analysis, at a false discovery rate of 0.05, over 15,000 TCR beta sequences matched HLA alleles. Cytomegalovirus status was reportedly diagnosed by the classifier with high specificity and sensitivity.

Trimming shortened V by 6 bases and J by 7 bases, and 12 bases separated the two germline ends. Per the germline V gene, CDR1 is MRHNA and CDR2 is SNTAGT. The CDR3 is 13 residues long. This clone appeared a few times. Its antigen remains unidentified. The PCR used 60 Vbeta and 13 Jbeta primers. The repertoire was sequenced with immunoSEQ multiplex PCR; TCRdb's copy has only in-frame clones and lacks some. The table has about 150,000 clones, about 76% seen once; the top ten hold about 3.7%. Material: PBMCs. The rearrangement joins TRBV6-4 to TRBJ1-4; D perhaps matches TRBD1 (6 bases). The sequence was obtained from a human donor in good health. CDR3 sequence (DNA): TGTGCCAGCAGAGCCGGGACAAGTGAAAAACTGTTTTTT. Protein product: CASRAGTSEKLFF.